Listed here are 28 T cell receptor beta chains from one sample, sequenced in a study of CD8 T cells in ankylosing spondylitis. MiXCR, run by TCRdb on the 5' RACE reads, gives a single entry per CDR3 protein. The data hold 250,000 or so distinct CDR3 sequences, with 9.5% to 12% observed a single time. The sequenced material came from blood, either unsorted or a sorted T cell fraction (not recorded which). These receptors were taken from a male donor with ankylosing spondylitis or in good health (not recorded which).

This chain connects TRBV27 to TRBJ1-5; a possible D gene is TRBD1 (5 bases). Germline values: CDR1 MNHEY, CDR2 SMNVEV (reference sequence). Trimming left V 3 bases short and J 6 bases short, with 9 bases between. The CDR3 is 13 residues long. The CDR3 protein is CASSFRGSQPQHF. CDR3 sequence (DNA): TGTGCCAGCAGTTTTCGGGGCAGTCAGCCCCAGCATTTT.

There are many counts of this clonotype. This sequence joins TRBV9 and TRBJ1-1, with D uncertain. Germline CDR1 reads SGDLS; CDR2 reads YYNGEE. V was shortened by 0 bases and J by 0 bases, with 6 bases between the two germline ends. CDR3 size: 14 residues. The DNA for the CDR3 is TGTGCCAGCAGCGTAGGGCAGCTGAACACTGAAGCTTTCTTT. It yields the protein CASSVGQLNTEAFF.

This clonotype was seen ten or more times. The V and J genes are TRBV3-1 and TRBJ1-5; D is unresolved. This CDR3 is 15 amino acids long. Germline values: CDR1 LGHDT, CDR2 YNNKEL (reference sequence). Deletions cut 0 bases from V and 0 bases from J, with 6 bases between. The CDR3 region has the DNA TGTGCCAGCAGCCAAGATGGTCGTAGCAATCAGCCCCAGCATTTT. This gives the protein CASSQDGRSNQPQHF.

This clonotype was observed a few times. This chain uses TRBV5-1 with TRBJ1-1; the D gene is possibly TRBD1 (6 bases). The CDR3 spans 15 residues. The V and J ends lost 0 bases and 5 bases respectively, with 14 bases between them. CDR1 and CDR2 from the germline V gene are SGHRS and YFSETQ. The CDR3 is CASSLVGRGGTEAFF. The CDR3 DNA reads as TGCGCCAGCAGCTTGGTGGGCAGGGGTGGGACTGAAGCTTTCTTT.

This clonotype occurred many times. The chain is built from TRBV5-1 and TRBJ1-6; D is uncertain. The CDR3 is made up of 14 amino acids. The germline V and J ends were trimmed by 7 bases and 1 base, with 9 bases remaining between them. Germline CDR1 SGHRS, CDR2 YFSETQ. The CDR3 bases are TGCGCCAGCGGCGATGGGTCCTATAATTCACCCCTCCACTTT. The encoded protein is CASGDGSYNSPLHF.

The sample holds many counts of this clonotype. The CDR3 bases are TGCAGTGCTTGGACTGGAGGGGATCAGCCCCAGCATTTT. This translates into CSAWTGGDQPQHF. This chain connects TRBV20-1 to TRBJ1-5; D might be TRBD1 (5 bases). The CDR3 contains 13 residues. V lost 5 bases to trimming and J lost 5 bases, with 13 bases between them. Germline-derived CDR1 and CDR2 are DFQATT and SNEGSKA (reference sequence).

About this clonotype: A read error is possible here, since a much larger clone lies one base away. The gene calls are TRBV28 and TRBJ1-1, with D possibly matching TRBD1 (6 bases). The CDR3 is 15 residues long. Trimming took off 7 bases at V and 2 bases at J, with 17 bases between the two ends. CDR1 and CDR2 (germline): MDHEN, SYDVKM. The CDR3 here is CASILEAGVNTEAFF. The DNA of the CDR3 is TGTGCCAGCATCTTGGAGGCAGGGGTCAACACTGAAGCTTTCTTT.

The chain is built from TRBV6-5 and TRBJ1-2; 7 nucleotides match TRBD1. V trimming: 6 bases; J trimming: 3 bases; junction bases outside the gene matches: 10. Germline values: CDR1 MNHEY, CDR2 SVGAGI. The length of the CDR3 is 15 residues. This CDR3 reads CASSSRTGQDYGYTF. The DNA for the CDR3 is TGTGCCAGCAGCTCTCGGACAGGCCAGGACTATGGCTACACCTTC.

This clonotype was seen many times. This chain joins TRBV6-4 and TRBJ2-1; 12 bases agree with TRBD2. The CDR3 is made up of 14 amino acids. The J segment lost 7 bases and the V segment lost 6 bases, leaving 4 bases of the junction unmatched. Germline assignment: CDR1 MRHNA and CDR2 SNTAGT. The CDR3 reads CASSGLAGSNEQFF. CDR3 coding DNA: TGTGCCAGCAGCGGACTAGCGGGATCTAATGAGCAGTTCTTC.

In this sample, this clonotype turned up many times. The chain is built from TRBV20-1 and TRBJ2-7; D may be TRBD1 (5 bases). V was shortened by 7 bases and J by 0 bases, with 10 bases between the two germline ends. This CDR3 is 12 amino acids long. The V gene's germline CDR1 is DFQATT and CDR2 SNEGSKA (reference sequence). The CDR3 is CSVIGASYEQYF. CDR3 nucleotide sequence: TGCAGTGTTATAGGGGCCTCCTACGAGCAGTACTTC.

The chain couples TRBV28 to TRBJ2-3; no clear D gene. This CDR3 spans 12 amino acids. Germline values: CDR1 MDHEN, CDR2 SYDVKM. The V and J ends lost 6 bases and 9 bases respectively, with 13 bases between them. CDR3 nucleotides: TGTGCCAGCAGCCGCACGAGCGCGACGCAGTATTTT. Residues: CASSRTSATQYF.

This clonotype was detected a few times. The V gene is TRBV7-9, the J gene TRBJ2-1; no reliable D call. Germline lookup yields CDR1 SEHNR and CDR2 FQNEAQ (reference sequence). V was clipped by 4 bases and J by 8 bases, with 9 bases between them. This CDR3 region has 12 residues. Here the CDR3 DNA reads TGTGCCAGCAGCTCCCCTTCCGATGAGCAGTTCTTC. As protein: CASSSPSDEQFF.

This clonotype was observed at least ten times. The V call is TRBV7-6, the J call TRBJ2-5; 8 bases align to TRBD1. The CDR3 sequence is 14 residues long. Germline assignment: CDR1 SGHVS and CDR2 FNYEAQ. V lost 2 bases to trimming and J lost 4 bases; unmatched junction nucleotides: 3. This chain's CDR3 is CASSLLGTGETQYF. In DNA form, the CDR3 reads TGTGCCAGCAGCTTATTAGGGACAGGAGAGACCCAGTACTTC.

This clonotype was picked up many times. The rearrangement links TRBV20-1 to TRBJ2-3; TRBD2 matches 11 bases. The germline CDR1 and CDR2 sequences are DFQATT and SNEGSKA (reference sequence). The CDR3 totals 15 residues. V shed 5 bases, J shed 3 bases, and the junction held 7 bases outside the gene matches. In nucleotides, the CDR3 is TGCAGTGCTCCAACTAGCGGGGGAATAACAGATACGCAGTATTTT. It is translated as CSAPTSGGITDTQYF.

Many counts were recorded for this clonotype. The genes are TRBV12-3 or TRBV12-4 and TRBJ2-1, with 10 bases aligning to TRBD2. V gave up 7 bases and J gave up 10 bases; unmatched junction bases: 13. The CDR3 consists of 15 residues. CDR3 region: CASTPLAGPSGEQFF. The CDR3 DNA is TGTGCCAGCACCCCACTAGCGGGACCCAGTGGGGAGCAGTTCTTC.

The sample holds many counts of this clonotype. The chain couples TRBV29-1 to TRBJ2-1, with TRBD1 identical over 9 bases. The CDR3 spans 12 residues. CDR1 is SQVTM and CDR2 is ANQGSEA in the germline V gene. V lost 6 bases and J lost 7; bases outside the gene matches: 4. CDR3 DNA: TGCAGCGTGTTAGACAGGGGGAATGAGCAGTTCTTC. Translated, it gives CSVLDRGNEQFF.

This clonotype was recorded a few times. V and J are TRBV29-1 and TRBJ2-3; TRBD1 might be the D (6 bases). Per germline, CDR1 SQVTM and CDR2 ANQGSEA. CDR3 size: 12 residues. Trimming cost V 4 bases and J 2 bases, with 7 bases left between them. The CDR3 DNA sequence: TGCAGCGTTGGGGACACCACAGATACGCAGTATTTT. Encoded protein: CSVGDTTDTQYF.

Of note for this clonotype: A single base separates this from a much larger clone, so it may be a read error. This chain joins TRBV11-2 and TRBJ2-3; D could derive from TRBD1 or TRBD2 (5 bases each). This CDR3 is built from 14 residues. CDR1 is SGHAT, CDR2 FQNNGV, per germline. The CDR3 nucleotides are TGTGCCAGGAGCTCCCGGGACCTCACAGATACGCAGTATTTT. This codes for CARSSRDLTDTQYF.

This clonotype showed up many times. The genes are TRBV29-1 and TRBJ2-7; TRBD1 or TRBD2 may be the D gene (5 bases each). CDR3 length equals 14 residues. The V gene lost 4 bases and the J gene lost 0 bases, with 13 bases spanning the gap. CDR1 SQVTM and CDR2 ANQGSEA come from the germline V gene. The CDR3 DNA is TGCAGCGTTGGGGGGTCCCGTGTCTCCTACGAGCAGTACTTC. Translation: CSVGGSRVSYEQYF.

To note about this clonotype: Germline is not matched at one junction end, which may reflect a read error. The CDR3 sequence: CATSQVQPTGTKNIQYF. DNA for the CDR3: TGTGCCACCAGCCAAGTCCAGCCAACGGGAACCAAAAACATTCAGTACTTC. The rearrangement links TRBV3-1 to TRBJ2-4, with TRBD2 as a possible D gene (5 bases). Per the germline V gene, CDR1 is LGHDT and CDR2 is YNNKEL (reference sequence). The CDR3 runs to 17 residues. Together with reference TRBV3-1 and TRBJ2-4, the CDR3 gives the full variable domain: DTAVSQTPKYLVTQMGNDKSIKCEQNLGHDTMYWYKQDSKKFLKIMFSYNNKELIINETVPNRFSPKSPDKAHLNLHINSLELGDSAVYFCATSQVQPTGTKNIQYFGAGTRLSVL.

This clonotype occurred many times. The chain couples TRBV24-1 to TRBJ2-1; D might be TRBD1 or TRBD2, each matching 5 bases. CDR1 is KGHDR and CDR2 is SFDVKD in the germline V gene. The CDR3 has 15 residues. The V and J ends lost 3 bases and 7 bases respectively, with 15 bases between them. CDR3 coding DNA: TGTGCCACCAGTGATCCTAGGGACGACCCGAATGAGCAGTTCTTC. Amino acids: CATSDPRDDPNEQFF.

The table lists this clonotype with many counts. The V call is TRBV20-1, the J call TRBJ2-1; 9 nucleotides align to TRBD2. The V gene's germline CDR1 is DFQATT and CDR2 SNEGSKA (reference sequence). With 3 bases clipped from V and 4 bases from J, the junction kept 7 bases outside the gene matches. The CDR3 is 15 residues long. CDR3 DNA: TGCAGTGCTAGGCCTGGCCTAGCGGGATACAATGAGCAGTTCTTC. Translating gives CSARPGLAGYNEQFF.

This clonotype has at least ten counts. The V call is TRBV5-6, the J call TRBJ2-3; D call uncertain. The germline V gene has CDR1 SGHDT and CDR2 YYEEEE. V lost 3 bases and J 0 bases, leaving 11 bases between the germline ends. The CDR3 has 15 amino acids. The CDR3 spells CASSSFRVSTDTQYF. CDR3 in DNA: TGTGCCAGCAGCTCTTTTAGGGTTAGCACAGATACGCAGTATTTT.

Ten or more counts support this clonotype. The chain couples TRBV11-2 to TRBJ2-2, with unresolved D. With 3 bases removed from V and 6 bases from J, the gap between germline ends came to 11 bases. The CDR3 is 14 residues long. The germline CDR1 and CDR2 sequences are SGHAT and FQNNGV. CDR3 nucleotide sequence: TGTGCCAGCAGCTTTCCAAGTGGAGCCGGGGAGCTGTTTTTT. Translated, it gives CASSFPSGAGELFF.

This clonotype was found a few times. This may be a read error: a much more frequent sequence differs by one nucleotide. This chain joins TRBV7-8 and TRBJ1-1, with D possibly TRBD1 on 6 matching bases. The CDR3 sequence is 14 residues long. The V gene's germline CDR1 is SGHVS and CDR2 FQNEAQ. The CDR3: CTSSLEQGDPEAFF. The CDR3 coding sequence is TGTACCAGCAGCTTGGAACAGGGAGATCCTGAAGCTTTCTTT.

This clonotype came up many times. V usage is TRBV7-7 and J usage is TRBJ2-1; the match to TRBD2 covers 11 bases. V dropped 5 bases and J dropped 3; count of bases not matched to a gene: 12. This CDR3 comprises 18 residues. Germline CDR1 SSHAT, CDR2 FNYEAQ (reference sequence). In DNA form, the CDR3 reads TGTGCCAGCAGCCGGACGGGACTAGCGGTACAGTTCTACAATGAGCAGTTCTTC. This encodes CASSRTGLAVQFYNEQFF.

The CDR3 region is CASSPSGTRIKETQYF. The CDR3 coding sequence is TGTGCCAGCAGCCCCTCCGGGACTAGGATTAAGGAGACCCAGTACTTC. The chain recombines TRBV7-2 with TRBJ2-5, with 8 bases identical to TRBD2. The V gene end was trimmed by 5 bases and the J gene end by 5 bases; junction bases not matched to a gene: 13. Germline CDR1 reads SGHTA; CDR2 reads FQGNSA. This CDR3 is built from 16 residues.

This clonotype was counted at least ten times. This chain joins TRBV20-1 and TRBJ2-3; possible D gene TRBD1, 5 bases. Germline V gives CDR1 DFQATT, CDR2 SNEGSKA (reference sequence). V gave up 0 bases and J gave up 4 bases, with 14 bases separating them. This CDR3 spans 15 amino acids. The CDR3, as DNA: TGCAGTGCTAGAGATTTCCAGGGTTCCCCAGATACGCAGTATTTT. Residues: CSARDFQGSPDTQYF.